What follows describes a single T cell receptor (beta chain). Which antigen it targets is not known. The record has no base qualities; no much larger clone is one base away. These data originate in a study of blood T cell repertoires in COVID-19 (dated by TCRdb to 2018 to 2021). Regarding the study in general: The collaborator samples originated in the United States, Italy and Spain and spanned the acute and convalescent phases of COVID-19. The prospective study material was composed of cDNA or gDNA derived from T cells, B-cell-depleted T cells, or PBMCs. The dataset comprised deeply sampled blood TCRbeta repertoires from subjects exposed to, actively infected with, or recovered from COVID-19. The repertoires were released in a freely available public database intended as a resource for research on the immune response to SARS-CoV-2. Samples were obtained from the ongoing ImmuneRACE study (first 160 participants) and from 1,254 subjects provided by 6 global collaborators. Nearly every sample came with metadata listing a de-identified subject ID, COVID-19 status, age in years and sex. HLA class I and class II types, where available, came from metadata supplied by the sample provider rather than from assay-based typing.

TCRbeta CDR3 regions were amplified from genomic DNA by means of the immunoSEQ Assay, a bias-controlled multiplex PCR. As for the authors' bioinformatics: Nucleated cell counts per sample were estimated from amplification of reference gene primers within the assay. To quantify the absolute abundance of each unique TCRbeta CDR3 rearrangement, sequence reads were collapsed and filtered. Productive Simpson clonality was computed per sample as the square root of Simpson's diversity index over productive rearrangements. What TCRdb holds here is the immuneACCESS table cut down to in-frame rearrangements. Part of the clones is not present; checked against another copy, under half of the missing clones reflect an unresolved V gene, and the others are unexplained. V, J and clone size were drawn from that table, and D and trimming were deduced from the DNA. The sample table lists more than 300,000 clones, 85% to 90% of them with a count of one. Over 3.5% of the sample belongs to the ten largest clones.

Reading the germline V gene gives CDR1 SNHLY and CDR2 FYNNEI. The CDR3 holds 15 amino acids from the cysteine to the phenylalanine. Only CDR3 DNA remains: 45 bases, in frame from the first base. Ends trimmed: V by 6 bases, J by 4 bases; bases unmatched to a gene: 6. Broader findings and caveats from the paper: The amount of clinical and demographic metadata varied by source and participant and was provided uncurated.

Enrolling through a virtual design, the prospective study's participants ranged in age from roughly 18 to 89 years and lived across 24 United States geographic areas. Cohort assignment in the prospective study relied on participant-reported clinical history from a screening survey and a study questionnaire. Recovered participants in ImmuneRACE Cohort 3 were defined by two consecutive negative NP/OP PCR tests, clearance by a healthcare professional, or resolution of symptoms. Each participant in the prospective study had whole blood, serum and a nasopharyngeal or oropharyngeal swab collected by mobile phlebotomists. Participants in the prospective study had the option to provide additional blood draws and questionnaires over a 2-month period. Before DNA extraction, prospective study blood samples were shipped either frozen or at room temperature.

This chain is built from TRBV2 and TRBJ2-5, with 12 bases in between that match TRBD2. Sequencing was carried out using PBMCs or T cells enriched from blood (not recorded which). The receptor comes from a man aged 25-40 years who had recovered from COVID-19. The bases read TGTGCCAGCAGGCCGACTAGCGGGGGACGAGAGACCCAGTACTTC. This codes for CASRPTSGGRETQYF. This CDR3, with the reference TRBV2 and TRBJ2-5 proteins standing in past its ends, gives the full variable domain EPEVTQTPSHQVTQMGQEVILRCVPISNHLYFYWYRQILGQKVEFLVSFYNNEISEKSEIFDDQFSVERPDGSNFTLKIRSTKLEDSAMYFCASRPTSGGRETQYFGPGTRLLVL.